This T cell receptor (beta chain) was retrieved from a study of cytomegalovirus exposure and HLA in healthy donors. General study findings and limits: When a later analysis was performed, an Asian-associated ancestry cluster reportedly had fewer N-insertions than the roughly 700-donor mean. Whilst most TCR sequences proved rare, a subset of public TCRs occurred across many donors. In a later analysis, at a false discovery rate of 0.05, 17,000 or so TCR beta sequences matched HLA alleles.

About this clone: Its matching antigen is unknown.

13 Jbeta primers and 60 Vbeta primers were used for the PCR. Clones were read by immunoSEQ multiplex PCR, and TCRdb kept only the in-frame ones, dropping some. Here the sample spans 150,000 to 200,000 clones, around nine tenths being singletons. Despite likely unrecorded immune exposures, the donors were nominally healthy at the time of sampling. The CDR3 runs 17 residues. The source is a young woman in good health and CMV-seronegative. This chain uses TRBV21-1 with TRBJ1-1; TRBD1 reflects the table's D call only, with no check against the DNA. TRBV21-1 is marked as a pseudogene. The sequenced sample was PBMCs. CDR3 in DNA: TGTGCCAGCAGCAAAGCGCTTTTGGAACGACATTGCACTGAAGCTTTCTTT. Encoded protein: CASSKALLERHCTEAFF.